The 27 T cell receptor beta chains in this list originate from one sample, sequenced in a study of Tregs in tolerant kidney transplant recipients. These receptors have no identified antigens. The method was immunoSEQ multiplex PCR; TCRdb's version includes in-frame clones alone and lacks a portion of them. The sample records tens of thousands of clones, just under 97% being singletons. The sample taken for sequencing was Tregs from blood cultured with allogeneic cells. All receptors derive from a human donor in good health.

This chain connects TRBV5-6 to TRBJ1-1; D remains ambiguous. The CDR3 length is 14 residues. Germline V gene sequence: CDR1 SGHDT, CDR2 YYEEEE. Between the trimmed V and J ends, which lost 4 bases and 4 bases, there was a span of 14 bases. The CDR3 coding sequence is TGTGCCAGCAGCCCTCCCGCATTGGGCACTGAAGCTTTCTTT. Encoded protein: CASSPPALGTEAFF.

This chain uses TRBV11-3 with TRBJ2-3; D is ambiguous. The germline V gene encodes CDR1 SGHNT and CDR2 YENEEA. V was trimmed by 1 base and J by 2 bases, leaving 7 bases between them. CDR3 length: 14 residues. In DNA, the CDR3 is TGTGCCAGCAGCTTAGGGGGTCACACAGATACGCAGTATTTT. The encoded protein is CASSLGGHTDTQYF.

This chain connects TRBV5-1 to TRBJ2-6; D may be TRBD1 (5 bases). V lost 6 bases and J 2 bases, leaving 15 bases between the germline ends. This CDR3 is built from 16 residues. Germline V gives CDR1 SGHRS, CDR2 YFSETQ. This CDR3 reads CASNQGTPTGANVLTF. The CDR3 DNA sequence: TGCGCCAGCAACCAGGGTACCCCCACTGGGGCCAACGTCCTGACTTTC. Filled out from reference TRBV5-1 and TRBJ2-6, the complete variable domain reads KAGVTQTPRYLIKTRGQQVTLSCSPISGHRSVSWYQQTPGQGLQFLFEYFSETQRNKGNFPGRFSGRQFSNSRSEMNVSTLELGDSALYLCASNQGTPTGANVLTFGAGSRLTVL.

The chain uses TRBV30 and TRBJ2-2; the match to TRBD2 covers 8 bases. The CDR3 extends over 14 amino acids. The trim removed 4 bases at V and 2 bases at J, leaving 3 bases unmatched. In germline, CDR1 is GTSNPN, CDR2 SVGIG (reference sequence). The DNA of the CDR3 is TGTGCCTGGATGCGGGGGGTAAACACCGGGGAGCTGTTTTTT. Protein product: CAWMRGVNTGELFF.

The chain carries TRBV27 and TRBJ1-5; TRBD1 matches 7 bases. CDR1 is MNHEY and CDR2 is SMNVEV in the germline V gene (reference sequence). The CDR3 has 16 residues. Unmatched junction bases numbered 11, after V lost 6 bases and J lost 3 bases. The CDR3 DNA sequence: TGTGCCAGCAGACCCGCCAACAGGGGTTCCAATCAGCCCCAGCATTTT. Translating gives CASRPANRGSNQPQHF.

This clone was recorded once. The chain carries TRBV5-6 and TRBJ1-2; 8 bases align to TRBD1. Germline V CDR1 and CDR2: SGHDT, YYEEEE. The CDR3 runs 16 residues. After removal of 0 bases from V and 3 bases from J, the junction contained 7 bases not matched to a gene. The DNA of the CDR3 is TGTGCCAGCAGCTTGGTTGGACAGGGCTCGGACTATGGCTACACCTTC. The encoded protein is CASSLVGQGSDYGYTF.

The chain combines TRBV6-5 with TRBJ1-1, with a weak D call TRBD1 (5 bases). The CDR3 sequence is 14 residues long. Trimming removed 6 bases at V and 5 bases at J, with 16 bases between. Germline lookup yields CDR1 MNHEY and CDR2 SVGAGI. The CDR3 DNA reads TGTGCCAGCAGCTCCCCTCAGGGATGGACTGAAGCTTTCTTT. Protein sequence: CASSSPQGWTEAFF.

This clone has just one count. V gene TRBV7-9 combines with J gene TRBJ2-1, with 10 bases lining up with TRBD1. Germline CDR1 reads SEHNR; CDR2 reads FQNEAQ (reference sequence). Losses at the gene ends were 5 bases for V and 9 bases for J; bases not matched to a gene: 10. CDR3 length: 15 residues. In nucleotides, the CDR3 is TGTGCCAGCAGCCTAAAACCGGGACAGGGGCGTGAGCAGTTCTTC. It encodes CASSLKPGQGREQFF.

CDR3 sequence: CAISGGANVLTF. The CDR3 DNA sequence: TGTGCCATCTCGGGTGGGGCCAACGTCCTGACTTTC. The J gene is TRBJ2-6, the V gene TRBV10-3; no firm D call. CDR1 and CDR2 (germline): ENHRY, SYGVKD. The CDR3 sequence is 12 residues long. The germline V and J ends were trimmed by 8 bases and 3 bases, with 5 bases remaining between them.

The rearrangement links TRBV7-9 to TRBJ1-1; tentatively, D is TRBD1 (5 bases). The germline V and J ends were trimmed by 6 bases and 4 bases, with 12 bases remaining between them. The CDR3 loop spans 13 amino acids. The germline V gene encodes CDR1 SEHNR and CDR2 FQNEAQ (reference sequence). CDR3 sequence: CASSRDSFTEAFF. In nucleotides, the CDR3 is TGTGCCAGCAGTAGAGACAGCTTCACTGAAGCTTTCTTT.

The V call is TRBV9, the J call TRBJ1-1, with D perhaps matching TRBD1 (5 bases). V lost 3 bases and J lost 6, with 18 bases in between. This CDR3 spans 15 amino acids. Germline V lookup: CDR1 SGDLS, CDR2 YYNGEE. This CDR3 is CASSASSTGVSEAFF. The CDR3 region has the DNA TGTGCCAGCAGCGCTTCTTCTACGGGGGTCTCTGAAGCTTTCTTT.

J is TRBJ2-3 and V is TRBV18; D gene uncertain. V was clipped by 0 bases and J by 0 bases, with 19 bases between them. CDR3 length: 19 amino acids. CDR1 and CDR2 (germline): KGHSH, LQKENI. The CDR3 DNA reads as TGTGCCAGCTCACCACCAAAGGAGCCAGTCGCTGTTAGCACAGATACGCAGTATTTT. Translated: CASSPPKEPVAVSTDTQYF.

The CDR3 is CASSWEKMNTEAFF. CDR3 nucleotides: TGTGCCAGCAGTTGGGAGAAGATGAACACTGAAGCTTTCTTT. The chain couples TRBV6-6 to TRBJ1-1; D remains unclear. The CDR3 sequence is 14 residues long. Deletions cut 4 bases from V and 0 bases from J, with 9 bases between. The germline V gene encodes CDR1 MNHNY and CDR2 SVGAGI (reference sequence).

The chain combines TRBV5-1 with TRBJ1-5, with a possible D match to TRBD1 (5 bases). Germline loops: CDR1 SGHRS, CDR2 YFSETQ. The CDR3 spans 14 residues. V gave up 4 bases and J gave up 2 bases, with 10 bases separating them. In DNA form, the CDR3 reads TGCGCCAGCAGCGTGGCGGGGGGCAATCAGCCCCAGCATTTT. This encodes CASSVAGGNQPQHF.

J is TRBJ1-1 and V is TRBV6-6; TRBD1 agrees at 9 bases. The CDR3 extends over 12 amino acids. V shed 4 bases, J shed 6 bases, and the junction held 0 bases outside the gene matches. The germline V gene has CDR1 MNHNY and CDR2 SVGAGI (reference sequence). The CDR3 sequence: CASSWTGAEAFF. In nucleotides, the CDR3 is TGTGCCAGCAGTTGGACAGGGGCTGAAGCTTTCTTT.

This chain links TRBV6-6 with TRBJ1-1; D is undetermined. The length of the CDR3 is 14 residues. V lost 2 bases, J lost 3 bases, and 10 bases lay in between. Germline V gene lookup returns CDR1 MNHNY and CDR2 SVGAGI (reference sequence). DNA of the CDR3: TGTGCCAGCAGTTACCCGGGCCTGTACACTGAAGCTTTCTTT. Residues: CASSYPGLYTEAFF.

This rearrangement joins TRBV2 to TRBJ1-6, with 9 bases matching TRBD1. The CDR3 runs 15 residues. Germline values: CDR1 SNHLY, CDR2 FYNNEI. The junction had 3 bases not matched to a gene; V was cut back by 6 bases and J by 3 bases. The CDR3 nucleotides are TGTGCCAGCAGAGACAGGGGGTACTATAATTCACCCCTCCACTTT. This translates into CASRDRGYYNSPLHF.

This clone was seen just once. The chain carries TRBV7-9 and TRBJ1-6; perhaps TRBD1 as D (5 bases). The CDR3 covers 13 residues. V lost 5 bases and J lost 5, with 7 bases in between. Germline V gives CDR1 SEHNR, CDR2 FQNEAQ (reference sequence). The CDR3 DNA is TGTGCCAGCAGCGACAGTAATAATTCACCCCTCCACTTT. This codes for CASSDSNNSPLHF.

This chain links TRBV7-9 with TRBJ2-7, with 9 bases lining up with TRBD2. The CDR3 length is 15 residues. The junction had 7 bases not matched to a gene; V was cut back by 7 bases and J by 0 bases. Germline CDR1 SEHNR, CDR2 FQNEAQ (reference sequence). The CDR3 loop reads CASIPSGASSYEQYF. In DNA form, the CDR3 reads TGTGCCAGCATCCCTAGCGGGGCCAGCTCCTACGAGCAGTACTTC. The complete variable domain, with remaining parts taken from reference TRBV7-9 and TRBJ2-7, reads DTGVSQNPRHKITKRGQNVTFRCDPISEHNRLYWYRQTLGQGPEFLTYFQNEAQLEKSRLLSDRFSAERPKGSFSTLEIQRTEQGDSAMYLCASIPSGASSYEQYFGPGTRLTVT.

In its sample, this clone was seen once. CDR3 in amino acids: CASSSLPQGGNQPQHF. The CDR3 nucleotides read TGCGCCAGCAGCTCTCTCCCACAGGGAGGCAATCAGCCCCAGCATTTT. This sequence joins TRBV5-1 and TRBJ1-5; D perhaps matches TRBD1 (6 bases). The CDR3 extends over 16 amino acids. Germline V CDR1 and CDR2: SGHRS, YFSETQ. V lost 3 bases and J 2 bases, leaving 15 bases between the germline ends. Full variable domain (rest looked up from reference TRBV5-1 and TRBJ1-5): KAGVTQTPRYLIKTRGQQVTLSCSPISGHRSVSWYQQTPGQGLQFLFEYFSETQRNKGNFPGRFSGRQFSNSRSEMNVSTLELGDSALYLCASSSLPQGGNQPQHFGDGTRLSIL.

The gene calls are TRBV6-6 and TRBJ2-1, with TRBD2 identical over 7 bases. The CDR3 runs 12 residues. Trimming removed 2 bases from V and 12 bases from J; junction bases left unmatched: 4. The germline CDR1 and CDR2 sequences are MNHNY and SVGAGI (reference sequence). The CDR3 region is CASSYRAGVQFF. CDR3 DNA sequence: TGTGCCAGCAGTTACCGCGCGGGAGTGCAGTTCTTC.

The V and J genes are TRBV6-1 and TRBJ1-4; D gene uncertain. CDR3 length equals 12 residues. Trimming took 7 bases from V and 8 from J, leaving 11 bases between them. Germline loops: CDR1 MNHNS, CDR2 SASEGT. Written as DNA, the CDR3 is TGTGCCAGCACACGGTCGGAAGAAAAACTGTTTTTT. Its translation is CASTRSEEKLFF.

The chain is built from TRBV9 and TRBJ2-3, with TRBD1 matching 7 bases. With 2 bases clipped from V and 2 bases from J, the junction kept 8 bases outside the gene matches. Germline lookup yields CDR1 SGDLS and CDR2 YYNGEE. The length of the CDR3 is 16 residues. The CDR3 sequence: CASSVRDSRLTDTQYF. In DNA form, the CDR3 reads TGTGCCAGCAGCGTTCGGGACAGTCGGCTCACAGATACGCAGTATTTT.

The chain joins TRBV5-1 to TRBJ2-4; D is unresolved. Trimming shortened V by 4 bases and J by 5 bases, and 10 bases separated the two germline ends. This CDR3 has 13 residues. Germline V gene data show CDR1 as SGHRS and CDR2 as YFSETQ. The CDR3 reads CASSPYRENIQYF. CDR3 DNA: TGCGCCAGCAGCCCCTATAGGGAAAACATTCAGTACTTC.

This clone appeared a single time. This chain links TRBV27 with TRBJ2-1, with TRBD2 matching over 8 bases. The CDR3 is made up of 16 amino acids. V trimming: 3 bases; J trimming: 3 bases; junction bases outside the gene matches: 7. Germline CDR1 MNHEY, CDR2 SMNVEV (reference sequence). The CDR3 nucleotides are TGTGCCAGCAGTTTCCGCCGGACTAGCATCTACAATGAGCAGTTCTTC. This encodes CASSFRRTSIYNEQFF.

J is TRBJ1-1 and V is TRBV5-1; a weak D match, TRBD1 (5 bases). Trimming took off 4 bases at V and 0 bases at J, with 10 bases between the two ends. Germline V gene data show CDR1 as SGHRS and CDR2 as YFSETQ. CDR3 size: 14 residues. The CDR3 protein is CASSDQGLNTEAFF. Here the CDR3 DNA reads TGCGCCAGCAGCGACCAGGGCTTGAACACTGAAGCTTTCTTT.

The J gene is TRBJ1-6, the V gene TRBV14, with TRBD1 as a possible D gene (5 bases). The germline V gene has CDR1 SGHDN and CDR2 FVKESK. The length of the CDR3 is 15 residues. Trimming took off 8 bases at V and 7 bases at J, with 18 bases between the two ends. In DNA, the CDR3 is TGTGCCAGCTCGGGGCCCTCACTATCCAATTCACCCCTCCACTTT. Translated, it gives CASSGPSLSNSPLHF.